The rows below give T cell receptor beta chains drawn from one sample of a study of vaccination and CD4 T cells after COVID-19. TCRdb independently ran MiXCR on the PCR reads; one entry per CDR3 protein. The sample shows roughly 9,200 distinct CDR3 sequences, roughly 31% of them seen only once. No antigen has been assigned to these receptors. Sequencing input: CD4+ T cells from blood, cultured in vitro. These receptor sequences come from a human donor in good health. CDR3s include the opening cysteine and the closing phenylalanine or tryptophan. D genes are given only for firm matches. The listing skips clone size in some rows; elsewhere it reads once, few, many or a size class.

NA	TRBV28	TRBJ2-5	NA	CASSLYLETQYF	TGTGCCAGCAGTTTATATCTGGAAACCCAGTACTTC
NA	TRBV7-3	TRBJ2-7	TRBD2	CASSLGGEGYEQYF	TGTGCCAGCAGCTTGGGAGGGGAAGGCTACGAGCAGTACTTC
few	TRBV6-1	TRBJ1-2	NA	CASKRANYGYTF	TGTGCCAGCAAACGCGCTAACTATGGCTACACCTTC
NA	TRBV5-4	TRBJ2-2	TRBD1	CASSPYGGQGTGELFF	TGTGCCAGCAGCCCGTACGGGGGACAGGGGACCGGGGAGCTGTTTTTT
few	TRBV19	TRBJ2-6	TRBD2	CASSPTSGRAAGANVLTF	TGTGCCAGTAGTCCGACTAGCGGGAGGGCGGCTGGGGCCAACGTCCTGACTTTC
NA	TRBV7-8	TRBJ2-2	NA	CASSLDGGELFF	TGTGCCAGCAGCTTAGATGGCGGGGAGCTGTTTTTT
NA	TRBV20-1	TRBJ2-1	NA	CSAPWREHGNEQFF	TGCAGTGCCCCCTGGCGAGAGCATGGCAATGAGCAGTTCTTC
few	TRBV7-6	TRBJ2-6	NA	CASSAHSGANVLTF	TGTGCCAGCAGCGCCCACTCTGGGGCCAACGTCCTGACTTTC
NA	TRBV11-3	TRBJ2-1	NA	CASSYGTDVSYNEQFF	TGTGCCAGCAGCTACGGGACCGATGTGTCTTACAATGAGCAGTTCTTC
NA	TRBV6-1	TRBJ1-5	NA	CASSRDDRSNQPQHF	TGTGCCAGCAGCCGTGATGACCGTAGCAATCAGCCCCAGCATTTT
NA	TRBV28	TRBJ1-3	NA	CASSASSGNTIYF	TGTGCCAGCAGTGCTTCATCTGGAAACACCATATATTTT
few	TRBV27	TRBJ2-1	TRBD2	CASSTRLAGGLYNEQFF	TGTGCCAGCAGTACCCGACTAGCGGGAGGGTTATACAATGAGCAGTTCTTC
NA	TRBV10-2	TRBJ2-1	NA	CASSAGSEQFF	TGCGCCAGCAGCGCCGGGAGTGAGCAGTTCTTC
few	TRBV19	TRBJ1-2	NA	CASSIAQGNYGYTF	TGTGCCAGTAGTATAGCACAGGGAAACTATGGCTACACCTTC
NA	TRBV3-1	TRBJ2-5	NA	CASSQEGVQETQYF	TGTGCCAGCAGCCAAGAGGGAGTCCAAGAGACCCAGTACTTC
few	TRBV28	TRBJ1-1	NA	CASSLSSRRSEAFF	TGTGCCAGCAGTTTATCGAGTCGACGGTCGGAAGCTTTCTTT
NA	TRBV4-1	TRBJ1-2	NA	CASSQDSVLANYGYTF	TGCGCCAGCAGCCAAGATTCTGTGCTAGCTAACTATGGCTACACCTTC
few	TRBV20-1	TRBJ1-3	NA	CSAREGRSGNTIYF	TGCAGTGCTAGAGAGGGGCGGTCTGGAAACACCATATATTTT
few	TRBV6-2/TRBV6-3	TRBJ1-2	NA	CASPKGDCRTLSPRNYGYTF	TGTGCCAGTCCGAAAGGGGACTGCAGGACGCTATCCCCAAGGAACTATGGCTACACCTTC
few	TRBV7-3	TRBJ2-5	NA	CASSPGPEETQYF	TGTGCCAGCAGCCCGGGACCCGAAGAGACCCAGTACTTC
few	TRBV25-1	TRBJ1-2	NA	CASSDGRYGYTF	TGTGCCAGCAGTGACGGGCGCTATGGCTACACCTTC
NA	TRBV4-3	TRBJ1-2	NA	CASNQGQGEVGYTF	TGCGCCAGTAACCAAGGCCAGGGAGAGGTCGGCTACACCTTC
NA	TRBV20-1	TRBJ2-1	NA	CSARDRLGQNEQFF	TGCAGTGCTAGAGATCGTTTGGGGCAGAATGAGCAGTTCTTC
NA	TRBV5-1	TRBJ2-1	TRBD2	CASSLDGRASFF	TGCGCCAGCAGCTTGGACGGGAGGGCCTCGTTCTTC
NA	TRBV12-3/TRBV12-4	TRBJ1-1	NA	CASISNTEAFF	TGTGCCAGCATCTCGAACACTGAAGCTTTCTTT
NA	TRBV4-1	TRBJ1-2	NA	CASSRLGRGDYGYTF	TGCGCCAGCAGCCGCCTAGGCAGGGGAGACTATGGCTACACCTTC
NA	TRBV4-2	TRBJ2-1	NA	CASSPALWAEVQFF	TGTGCCAGCAGTCCAGCCCTTTGGGCAGAGGTGCAGTTCTTC
few	TRBV20-1	TRBJ1-2	NA	CSAHSFDGYTF	TGCAGTGCCCATAGTTTCGATGGCTACACCTTC
NA	TRBV4-2	TRBJ2-5	TRBD2	CASSQDGTSGSETQYF	TGTGCCAGCAGCCAAGATGGGACTAGCGGGAGTGAGACCCAGTACTTC
NA	TRBV7-8	TRBJ2-3	TRBD2	CASSLASAGAGDTQYF	TGTGCCAGCAGCTTAGCGTCAGCGGGAGCTGGCGATACGCAGTATTTT
few	TRBV27	TRBJ1-2	NA	CASSLQGVGQKTGYTF	TGTGCCAGCAGTTTACAAGGGGTAGGGCAGAAAACGGGCTACACCTTC
NA	TRBV6-5	TRBJ2-7	NA	CASSYSSSYEQYF	TGTGCCAGCAGTTACTCTAGCAGCTACGAGCAGTACTTC
NA	TRBV11-1	TRBJ2-2	NA	CASSLVETGELFF	TGTGCCAGCAGCTTAGTGGAAACCGGGGAGCTGTTTTTT
NA	TRBV20-1	TRBJ1-5	NA	CSAREGQPQHF	TGCAGTGCTAGAGAGGGTCAGCCCCAGCATTTT
NA	TRBV6-5	TRBJ2-1	TRBD1	CASSYSMLGQVVEQFF	TGTGCCAGCAGTTACTCGATGTTGGGACAGGTCGTTGAGCAGTTCTTC
few	TRBV23-1	TRBJ1-2	NA	CASSQSMGHTYRRNYGYTF	TGCGCCAGCAGTCAATCGATGGGTCACACTTACCGTCGGAACTATGGCTACACCTTC